A single sample is the source of the 25 T cell receptor beta chains below, sequenced in a study of blood T cell repertoires in COVID-19. Some clones are missing from TCRdb's copy, which holds only in-frame ones; the method was immunoSEQ multiplex PCR. Here the sample spans approximately 99,000 clones, 79% being singletons. Sequences were obtained from peripheral blood. Source of these receptors: an elderly woman with active or convalescent COVID-19.

This chain uses TRBV7-2 with TRBJ1-2; possibly TRBD1 for D (6 bases). Germline V gene data show CDR1 as SGHTA and CDR2 as FQGNSA. V was shortened by 5 bases and J by 4 bases, with 14 bases between the two germline ends. The CDR3 extends over 14 amino acids. The CDR3 DNA reads TGTGCCAGCAGCGGCGACAGGAATATCTATGGCTACACCTTC. This sequence encodes CASSGDRNIYGYTF.

In its sample, this clone was seen once. The chain links TRBV11-2 to TRBJ2-5, with 7 nucleotides matching TRBD1. Losses at the gene ends were 5 bases for V and 2 bases for J; bases not matched to a gene: 14. The germline gives CDR1 SGHAT, CDR2 FQNNGV. This CDR3 has 17 residues. The CDR3 spells CASSPRSGGRTQETQYF. The CDR3 nucleotides read TGTGCCAGCAGCCCACGATCAGGGGGTAGAACTCAAGAGACCCAGTACTTC.

The V gene is TRBV9, the J gene TRBJ2-2; TRBD1 is a possible D gene (5 bases). The ends were cut back, 3 bases at V and 0 bases at J, with 6 bases in the middle. CDR3 length: 14 residues. From germline, CDR1 is SGDLS and CDR2 YYNGEE. The CDR3 sequence: CASSETANTGELFF. CDR3 DNA sequence: TGTGCCAGCAGCGAGACAGCGAACACCGGGGAGCTGTTTTTT.

The CDR3 protein is CASSAEQGAVTEAFF. CDR3 coding DNA: TGTGCCAGCTCAGCCGAACAGGGGGCTGTCACTGAAGCTTTCTTT. This chain connects TRBV18 to TRBJ1-1; 9 bases map to TRBD1. Looked up from germline, CDR1 is KGHSH and CDR2 is LQKENI. Trimming removed 5 bases from V and 4 bases from J; junction bases left unmatched: 8. The CDR3 is made up of 15 amino acids.

This rearrangement joins TRBV6-2 or TRBV6-3 to TRBJ2-1; D ambiguous. Germline CDR1 is MNHEY and CDR2 is SVGEGT. The CDR3 contains 15 residues. V was clipped by 2 bases and J by 6 bases, with 14 bases between them. Here the CDR3 DNA reads TGTGCCAGCAGTTACCAGTCGCCCGAATTCAATGAGCAGTTCTTC. This sequence encodes CASSYQSPEFNEQFF.

The chain couples TRBV27 to TRBJ1-2; possible D gene TRBD1, 6 bases. The CDR3 sequence is 16 residues long. The V end was cut by 1 base, the J end by 8 bases, with 20 bases between. Germline V gene data show CDR1 as MNHEY and CDR2 as SMNVEV (reference sequence). CDR3: CASSLLAQQGRGGYTF. CDR3 bases: TGTGCCAGCAGTTTATTGGCCCAACAGGGTCGGGGAGGCTACACCTTC.

This clone was recorded once. The CDR3 is CASSPRLEKSSYEQYF. CDR3 DNA: TGTGCCAGCAGCCCAAGACTTGAAAAGAGCTCCTACGAGCAGTACTTC. The chain has TRBV7-8 and TRBJ2-7; D is undetermined. The CDR3 is made up of 16 amino acids. CDR1 SGHVS and CDR2 FQNEAQ come from the germline V gene. Trimming stripped 5 bases from V and 0 bases from J, with 17 bases between.

This rearrangement joins TRBV7-9 to TRBJ2-2; D might be TRBD2 (6 bases). Germline CDR1 SEHNR, CDR2 FQNEAQ (reference sequence). Trimming removed 4 bases from V and 6 bases from J, with 15 bases in between. The CDR3 runs to 15 residues. CDR3 amino acids: CASSSPGLQPGELFF. For the CDR3, the DNA is TGTGCCAGCAGCTCGCCGGGACTCCAACCCGGGGAGCTGTTTTTT.

The chain couples TRBV3-1 (or the pseudogene TRBV3-2) to TRBJ2-3, with D possibly being TRBD2 (6 bases). Germline values: CDR1 LGHDT, CDR2 YNNKEL (reference sequence). The CDR3 has 16 residues. The V gene lost 4 bases and the J gene lost 2 bases, with 16 bases spanning the gap. The CDR3 sequence is CASSPMGGSPTDTQYF. CDR3 bases: TGTGCCAGCAGCCCTATGGGGGGATCCCCCACAGATACGCAGTATTTT.

The genes are TRBV5-4 and TRBJ2-7; 8 bases match TRBD2. Unmatched junction bases numbered 9, after V lost 4 bases and J lost 0 bases. Germline loops: CDR1 SGHNT, CDR2 YYREEE (reference sequence). This CDR3 has 16 residues. The CDR3 bases are TGTGCCAGCAGCCGGGGGGGAGCGCGGAGCTCCTACGAGCAGTACTTC. It is translated as CASSRGGARSSYEQYF.

The chain uses TRBV5-1 and TRBJ1-2; TRBD1 aligns across 7 bases. V lost 2 bases to trimming and J lost 4 bases; unmatched junction nucleotides: 8. The CDR3 runs to 15 residues. Germline-derived CDR1 and CDR2 are SGHRS and YFSETQ. The CDR3 loop is CASSFGTDFGYGYTF. In DNA form, the CDR3 reads TGCGCCAGCAGCTTCGGGACAGACTTTGGCTATGGCTACACCTTC.

This clone was counted between two and nine times. In DNA form, the CDR3 reads TGTGCCAGCAGCCAAGCTAGCGGGAGGGCTCACGAGCAGTACTTC. It codes for CASSQASGRAHEQYF. The gene calls are TRBV3-1 (or the pseudogene TRBV3-2) and TRBJ2-7, with 12 positions matching TRBD2. Germline loops: CDR1 LGHDT, CDR2 YNNKEL (reference sequence). The CDR3 sequence is 15 residues long. The V and J ends lost 1 base and 5 bases, in that order; junction bases with no gene match: 3.

The CDR3 spells CASSSTGQAGHF. CDR3 nucleotides: TGTGCCAGCAGTTCAACAGGACAGGCGGGGCATTTT. This chain joins TRBV12-3 or TRBV12-4 and TRBJ1-5, with TRBD1 matching 7 bases. This CDR3 spans 12 amino acids. V was pared by 4 bases and J by 15 bases, with 9 bases of the junction left unmatched.

The chain is built from TRBV14 and TRBJ2-7; 8 bases are a match to TRBD1. The germline V gene has CDR1 SGHDN and CDR2 FVKESK. V trimming: 3 bases; J trimming: 2 bases; junction bases outside the gene matches: 18. The CDR3 is 19 residues long. CDR3 DNA sequence: TGTGCCAGCAGCCAGCACTTCCGGGACAGGCATCCGACTACCTACGAGCAGTACTTC. Translation gives CASSQHFRDRHPTTYEQYF. Combining the CDR3 with reference TRBV14 and TRBJ2-7 gives the whole variable domain EAGVTQFPSHSVIEKGQTVTLRCDPISGHDNLYWYRRVMGKEIKFLLHFVKESKQDESGMPNNRFLAERTGGTYSTLKVQPAELEDSGVYFCASSQHFRDRHPTTYEQYFGPGTRLTVT.

This clone was seen a single time. This chain uses TRBV4-2 with TRBJ1-2, with 12 bases fitting TRBD1. Germline V gives CDR1 LGHNA, CDR2 YNFKEQ. V was pared by 0 bases and J by 6 bases, with 2 bases of the junction left unmatched. This CDR3 region has 15 residues. In DNA form, the CDR3 reads TGTGCCAGCAGCCAAGAGGGACAGGGGGCGGATGGCTACACCTTC. Its translation: CASSQEGQGADGYTF.

This rearrangement joins TRBV6-6 to TRBJ2-7, with D perhaps matching TRBD1 (6 bases). This CDR3 comprises 16 residues. Trimming took 5 bases from V and 3 from J, leaving 20 bases between them. Germline V gene lookup returns CDR1 MNHNY and CDR2 SVGAGI (reference sequence). The CDR3 protein is CASSPPGTHIFYEQYF. The DNA for the CDR3 is TGTGCCAGCAGTCCTCCAGGGACACACATTTTCTACGAGCAGTACTTC.

The V and J genes are TRBV28 and TRBJ2-2; 9 bases align to TRBD1. Germline assignment: CDR1 MDHEN and CDR2 SYDVKM. This CDR3 has 15 amino acids. Losses at the gene ends were 6 bases for V and 5 bases for J; bases not matched to a gene: 7. CDR3 loop: CASSRDRAGTGELFF. The CDR3 region has the DNA TGTGCCAGCAGCAGGGACAGGGCCGGGACCGGGGAGCTGTTTTTT.

On this clone: Germline and junction disagree at one end, which may indicate a read error. The chain joins TRBV10-1 to TRBJ2-7; D is uncertain. There are 13 residues in the CDR3. Germline V gives CDR1 WNHNN, CDR2 SYGVQD (reference sequence). CDR3 sequence reads: CASSEANPGEQYF. CDR3 nucleotide sequence: TGCGCCAGTAGTGAAGCGAACCCGGGCGAGCAGTACTTC.

There are a few counts of this clone. This chain uses TRBV30 with TRBJ1-2, with D maybe TRBD1 (5 bases). The ends were cut back, 2 bases at V and 4 bases at J, with 11 bases in the middle. Germline V gives CDR1 GTSNPN, CDR2 SVGIG (reference sequence). CDR3 length: 13 residues. The CDR3 loop reads CAWSKRQSYGYTF. CDR3 bases: TGTGCCTGGAGTAAGAGACAGTCCTATGGCTACACCTTC.

There are a few counts of this clone. The chain carries TRBV6-5 and TRBJ1-5; D gene uncertain. Trimming left V 2 bases short and J 4 bases short, with 6 bases between. Per the germline V gene, CDR1 is MNHEY and CDR2 is SVGAGI. CDR3 size: 13 residues. The CDR3 bases are TGTGCCAGCAGTTACGGCAGAAATCAGCCCCAGCATTTT. It codes for CASSYGRNQPQHF.

In its sample, this clone was seen once. J is TRBJ1-1 and V is TRBV18, with a possible D match to TRBD1 (5 bases). This CDR3 spans 13 amino acids. V lost 6 bases and J 1 base, leaving 9 bases between the germline ends. Germline lookup yields CDR1 KGHSH and CDR2 LQKENI. As DNA, the CDR3 is TGTGCCAGCTCCCCAGGGAGGAACACTGAAGCTTTCTTT. Translating it yields CASSPGRNTEAFF.

The rearrangement links TRBV2 to TRBJ1-6; D is possibly TRBD1 (6 bases). The germline V and J ends were trimmed by 5 bases and 7 bases, with 15 bases remaining between them. Germline CDR1 SNHLY, CDR2 FYNNEI. The CDR3 spans 15 residues. CDR3 protein: CASSLQGEGNSPLHF. CDR3 coding DNA: TGTGCCAGCAGTCTACAGGGTGAGGGGAATTCACCCCTCCACTTT.

This clone was detected a few times. This sequence joins TRBV28 and TRBJ1-5, with 12 nucleotides matching TRBD1. In germline, CDR1 is MDHEN, CDR2 SYDVKM. CDR3 size: 17 residues. J was trimmed by 5 bases and V by 6 bases; bases with no gene match: 11. The CDR3 nucleotides read TGTGCCAGCAGCACCGGGACAGGGGGCGGTGGGGATCAGCCCCAGCATTTT. The encoded protein is CASSTGTGGGGDQPQHF.

Notes on this clone: An end of the junction differs from the germline gene, which may be a read error. Here the CDR3 reads CASSLGGSGSIVGELFF. The CDR3 DNA reads TGTGCTAGCAGCTTAGGGGGTAGCGGGAGTATCGTCGGGGAGCTGTTTTTT. This chain connects TRBV7-7 to TRBJ2-2, with 9 bases aligning to TRBD2. This CDR3 spans 17 amino acids. Germline V gene sequence: CDR1 SSHAT, CDR2 FNYEAQ (reference sequence).

This clone was found once. The chain has TRBV6-5 and TRBJ1-2, with TRBD1 matching 8 bases. In germline, CDR1 is MNHEY, CDR2 SVGAGI. CDR3 length: 15 amino acids. V gave up 5 bases and J gave up 3 bases; unmatched junction bases: 8. The CDR3 DNA is TGTGCCAGCAGTCGTAACAGGGGGTCCGACTATGGCTACACCTTC. This sequence encodes CASSRNRGSDYGYTF.